A selection of T cell receptor beta chains follows, all from one sample in a study of T cell responses to AZD1222 COVID-19 vaccine. Libraries were prepared by immunoSEQ multiplex PCR; TCRdb keeps only in-frame clonotypes and omits some of them. The sample includes 160,000 or so clones, 90% to 95% of them seen just once. Source: peripheral blood, taken 28 days after the second AZD1222 dose. Receptors originate from an adult who received the AZD1222 COVID-19 vaccine. Both conserved end residues are part of each CDR3.

j_gene,v_gene,CDR3aa
TRBJ1-1,TRBV10-3,CAISPGQPLGTEAFF
TRBJ2-3,TRBV9,CASSVESIRNTQYF
TRBJ2-5,TRBV19,CASSIKGGIQETQYF
TRBJ1-2,TRBV28,CASIDRQGGNYGYTF
TRBJ1-1,TRBV5-1,CASSLWGVLNTEAFF
TRBJ1-1,TRBV14,CASSQDGVFAFF
TRBJ2-1,TRBV3-1/TRBV3-2,CASSRLTPTYNEQFF
TRBJ1-5,TRBV5-1,CASSLVGSQPQHF
TRBJ1-5,TRBV4-1,CASSQVDRNQPQHF
TRBJ2-7,TRBV28,CASSSPTVSYEQYF
TRBJ1-1,TRBV28,CASSLLTPMNTEAFF
TRBJ1-1,TRBV11-3,CASSISTGRNTEAFF
TRBJ2-1,TRBV7-9,CASSLSTQNEQFF
TRBJ1-2,TRBV4-2,CASSQAPGGVDGYTF
TRBJ2-2,TRBV4-1,CASSQAYRGRNTGELFF
TRBJ1-2,TRBV27,CASRLDGQRGYTF
TRBJ1-1,TRBV7-8,CASSSLGQMNTEAFF
TRBJ2-5,TRBV7-6,CASSFYRGSKQETQYF
TRBJ2-7,TRBV3-1/TRBV3-2,CASSRDRASSYEQYF
TRBJ2-1,TRBV19,CATTVSSYNEQFF
TRBJ2-1,TRBV11-3,CASSKLRDSQEIERNEQFF
TRBJ1-6,TRBV2,CASSVLQVNSPLHF
TRBJ2-7,TRBV7-9,CASSPTGTTTPYEQYF
TRBJ1-2,TRBV18,CASSPGQGMSYTF
TRBJ1-5,TRBV4-1,CASSQVGGWGNQPQHF
TRBJ1-1,TRBV29-1,CSAQLRRTEAFF
TRBJ2-7,TRBV4-1,CASSQVITADEQYF
TRBJ1-1,TRBV28,CASKTGKNTEAFF
TRBJ1-1,TRBV6-5,CASTEVKGLNTEAFF
TRBJ2-5,TRBV3-1/TRBV3-2,CASSQDLRRETQYF
TRBJ2-2,TRBV9,CASSVEREFGGELFF
TRBJ1-1,TRBV13,CASSSATDRGAGEAFF
TRBJ2-1,TRBV6-6,CASRIDRPLFF